This T cell receptor beta chain stems from a study of T cells in Graves' hyperthyroidism and ophthalmopathy. Study results and caveats: Most thyroid clonotypes that were expanded above 0.001 also turned up in blood. The model made its ophthalmopathy prediction, and onset followed a median approximately six months later. Ophthalmopathy and stable hyperthyroidism were separated by a 13 V-J model.

This clonotype was counted ten times or more. The target antigen is unknown. What was amplified from RNA transcripts were TCR beta CDR3 regions. An initial round of RT-PCR targeting the TCR CDR3 relied on the HTBI primer set. TCRdb ran MiXCR on the multiplex PCR reads and lists one entry per CDR3 protein. The sample carries 600,000 or so distinct CDR3 sequences, around 13% recorded once. Trimming cost V 8 bases and J 0 bases, with 17 bases left between them. The CDR3 contains 16 residues. CDR1 and CDR2 (germline): MNHNS, SASEGT. The chain carries TRBV6-1 and TRBJ1-5; TRBD1 might be the D (6 bases). Specimen: blood. The TCR comes from a woman aged 50 to 65 with Graves' ophthalmopathy. CDR3: CASQRQVSYSNQPQHF. In nucleotides, the CDR3 is TGTGCCAGCCAAAGACAGGTCAGCTATAGCAATCAGCCCCAGCATTTT.